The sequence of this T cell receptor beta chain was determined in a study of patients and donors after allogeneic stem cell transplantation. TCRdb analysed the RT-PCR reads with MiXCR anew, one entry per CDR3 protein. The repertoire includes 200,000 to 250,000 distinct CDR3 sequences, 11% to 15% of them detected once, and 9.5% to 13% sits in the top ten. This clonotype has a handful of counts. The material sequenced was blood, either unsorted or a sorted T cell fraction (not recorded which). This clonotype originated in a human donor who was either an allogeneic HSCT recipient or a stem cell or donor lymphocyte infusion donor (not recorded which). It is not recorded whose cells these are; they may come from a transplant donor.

CDR3 DNA: TGTGCCAGCAGTTTTATTATAGGAGTTAACACTGAAGCTTTCTTT. Its protein is CASSFIIGVNTEAFF. V and J are TRBV12-3 or TRBV12-4 and TRBJ1-1; D is undetermined. This CDR3 has 15 amino acids. V lost 3 bases and J lost 2, with 13 bases in between.